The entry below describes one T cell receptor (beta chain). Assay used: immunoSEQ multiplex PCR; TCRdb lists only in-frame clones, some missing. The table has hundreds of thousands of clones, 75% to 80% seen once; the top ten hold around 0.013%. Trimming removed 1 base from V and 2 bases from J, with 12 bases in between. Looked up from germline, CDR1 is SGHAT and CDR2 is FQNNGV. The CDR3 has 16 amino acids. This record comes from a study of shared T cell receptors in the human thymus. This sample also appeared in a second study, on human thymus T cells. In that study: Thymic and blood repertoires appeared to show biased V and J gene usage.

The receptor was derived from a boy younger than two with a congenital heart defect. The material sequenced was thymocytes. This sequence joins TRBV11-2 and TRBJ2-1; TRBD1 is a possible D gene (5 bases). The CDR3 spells CASSLGGSIAYNEQFF. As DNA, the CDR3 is TGTGCCAGCAGCTTAGGGGGCAGCATCGCCTACAATGAGCAGTTCTTC.